What follows is one T cell receptor beta chain and its context. Cohort 3 recovery required two negative PCRs, clearance, or symptom resolution. The sample is drawn from a study of blood T cell repertoires in COVID-19. Overall study: The United States, Italy and Spain supplied acute and convalescent COVID-19 samples. Sample material is recorded as cDNA or gDNA derived from T cells, B-cell-depleted T cells, or PBMCs.

The V gene's germline CDR1 is KGHSH and CDR2 LQKENI. The V segment lost 1 base and the J segment 4 bases; nucleotides outside the gene matches: 0. The CDR3 is 13 amino acids. The assay was immunoSEQ multiplex PCR, and TCRdb's table has in-frame clones only and misses some. The sample has 250,000 or so clones, about 82% seen once. This receptor was obtained from a woman between 50 and 59 years old who had recovered from COVID-19. Sequenced: PBMCs or T cells enriched from blood (not recorded which). V and J are TRBV18 and TRBJ2-5; the match to TRBD1 covers 7 bases. The CDR3 protein is CASSPHRGETQYF. The CDR3 bases are TGTGCCAGCTCACCACACAGGGGAGAGACCCAGTACTTC.